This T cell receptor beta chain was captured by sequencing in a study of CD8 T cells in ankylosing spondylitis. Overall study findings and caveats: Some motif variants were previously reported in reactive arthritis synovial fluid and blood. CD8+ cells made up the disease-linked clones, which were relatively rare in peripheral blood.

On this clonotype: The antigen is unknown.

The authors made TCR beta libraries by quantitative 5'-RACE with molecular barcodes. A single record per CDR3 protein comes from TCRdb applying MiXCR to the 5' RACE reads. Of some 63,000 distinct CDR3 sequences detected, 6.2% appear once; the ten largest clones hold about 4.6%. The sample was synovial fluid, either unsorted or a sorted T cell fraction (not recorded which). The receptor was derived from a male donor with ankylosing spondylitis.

The CDR3 loop reads CASSPAILAKNIQYF. The CDR3 DNA sequence: TGTGCCAGCAGCCCCGCAATCCTAGCCAAAAACATTCAGTACTTC. This chain links TRBV11-2 with TRBJ2-4; unclear D gene. The germline V gene has CDR1 SGHAT and CDR2 FQNNGV. The ends were cut back, 5 bases at V and 0 bases at J, with 11 bases in the middle. The CDR3 has 15 amino acids.